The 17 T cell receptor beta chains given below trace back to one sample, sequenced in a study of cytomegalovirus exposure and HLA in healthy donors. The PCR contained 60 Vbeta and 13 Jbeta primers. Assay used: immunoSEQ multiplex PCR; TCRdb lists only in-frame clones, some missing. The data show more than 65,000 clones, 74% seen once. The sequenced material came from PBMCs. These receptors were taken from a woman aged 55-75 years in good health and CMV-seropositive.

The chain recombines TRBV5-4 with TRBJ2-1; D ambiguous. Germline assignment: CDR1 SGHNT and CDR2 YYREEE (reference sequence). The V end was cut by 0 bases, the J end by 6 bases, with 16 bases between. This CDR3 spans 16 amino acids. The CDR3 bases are TGTGCCAGCAGCTTGGGCGGCACGTCGGCTGGCAATGAGCAGTTCTTC. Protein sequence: CASSLGGTSAGNEQFF.

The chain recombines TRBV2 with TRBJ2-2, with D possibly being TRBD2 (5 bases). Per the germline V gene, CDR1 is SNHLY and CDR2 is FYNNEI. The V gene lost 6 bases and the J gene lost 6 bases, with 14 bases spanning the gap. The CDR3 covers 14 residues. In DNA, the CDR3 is TGTGCCAGCAGAGCCGACATGGAGGCCGGGGAGCTGTTTTTT. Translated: CASRADMEAGELFF. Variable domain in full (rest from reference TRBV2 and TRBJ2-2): EPEVTQTPSHQVTQMGQEVILRCVPISNHLYFYWYRQILGQKVEFLVSFYNNEISEKSEIFDDQFSVERPDGSNFTLKIRSTKLEDSAMYFCASRADMEAGELFFGEGSRLTVL.

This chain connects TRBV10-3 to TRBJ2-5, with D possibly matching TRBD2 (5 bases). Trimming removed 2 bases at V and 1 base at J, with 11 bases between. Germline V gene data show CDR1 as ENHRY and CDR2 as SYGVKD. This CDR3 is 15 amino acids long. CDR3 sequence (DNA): TGTGCCATCAGTGAGCTATCAGGACTCCAAGAGACCCAGTACTTC. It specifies CAISELSGLQETQYF.

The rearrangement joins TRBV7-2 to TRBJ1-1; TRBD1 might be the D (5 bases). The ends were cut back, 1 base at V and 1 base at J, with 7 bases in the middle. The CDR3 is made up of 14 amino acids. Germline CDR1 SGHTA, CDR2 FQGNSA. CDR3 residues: CASSLGRANTEAFF. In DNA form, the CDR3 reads TGTGCCAGCAGCTTAGGCAGGGCGAACACTGAAGCTTTCTTT.

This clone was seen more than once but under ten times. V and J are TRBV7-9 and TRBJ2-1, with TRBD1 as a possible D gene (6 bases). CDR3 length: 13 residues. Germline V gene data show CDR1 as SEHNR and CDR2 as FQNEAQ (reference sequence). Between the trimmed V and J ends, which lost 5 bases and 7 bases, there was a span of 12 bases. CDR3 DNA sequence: TGTGCCAGCAGCAGGGGGACGGGGAATGAGCAGTTCTTC. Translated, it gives CASSRGTGNEQFF.

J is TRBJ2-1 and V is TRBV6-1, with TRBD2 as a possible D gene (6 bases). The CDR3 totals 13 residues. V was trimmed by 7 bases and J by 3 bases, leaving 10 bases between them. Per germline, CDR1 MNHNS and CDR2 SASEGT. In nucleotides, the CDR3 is TGTGCCAGCATCCCCGGGGGCTACAATGAGCAGTTCTTC. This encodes CASIPGGYNEQFF.

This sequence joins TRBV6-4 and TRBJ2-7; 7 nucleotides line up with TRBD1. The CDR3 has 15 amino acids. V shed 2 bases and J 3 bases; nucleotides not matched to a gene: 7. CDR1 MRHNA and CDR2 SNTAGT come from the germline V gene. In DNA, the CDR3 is TGTGCCAGCAGTGACCCCCGGGACAGCAACTACGAGCAGTACTTC. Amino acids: CASSDPRDSNYEQYF.

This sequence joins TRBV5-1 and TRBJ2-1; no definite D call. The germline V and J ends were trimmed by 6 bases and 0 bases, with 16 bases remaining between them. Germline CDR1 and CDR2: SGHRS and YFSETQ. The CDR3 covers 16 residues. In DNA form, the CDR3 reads TGCGCCAGCACCTTCACGTTCAGTGACTCCTACAATGAGCAGTTCTTC. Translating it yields CASTFTFSDSYNEQFF.

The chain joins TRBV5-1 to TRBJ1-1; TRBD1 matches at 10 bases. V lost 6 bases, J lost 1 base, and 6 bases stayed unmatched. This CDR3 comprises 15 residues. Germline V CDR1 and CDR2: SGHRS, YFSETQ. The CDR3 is CASTWGTGENTEAFF. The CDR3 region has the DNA TGCGCCAGCACCTGGGGGACAGGGGAGAACACTGAAGCTTTCTTT.

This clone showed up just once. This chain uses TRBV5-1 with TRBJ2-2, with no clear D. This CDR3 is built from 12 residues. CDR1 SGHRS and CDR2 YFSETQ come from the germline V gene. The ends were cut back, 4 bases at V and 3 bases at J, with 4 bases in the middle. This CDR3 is CASSEHTGELFF. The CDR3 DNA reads TGCGCCAGCAGCGAGCACACCGGGGAGCTGTTTTTT.

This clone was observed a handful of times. The CDR3 reads CASSEKTGPRGYTF. DNA for the CDR3: TGTGCCAGCAGTGAAAAGACAGGGCCGAGAGGCTACACCTTC. The chain combines TRBV6-1 with TRBJ1-2, with 7 bases lining up with TRBD1. In germline, CDR1 is MNHNS, CDR2 SASEGT. CDR3 length equals 14 residues. J lost 8 bases, V lost 2 bases, and 8 bases had no gene match.

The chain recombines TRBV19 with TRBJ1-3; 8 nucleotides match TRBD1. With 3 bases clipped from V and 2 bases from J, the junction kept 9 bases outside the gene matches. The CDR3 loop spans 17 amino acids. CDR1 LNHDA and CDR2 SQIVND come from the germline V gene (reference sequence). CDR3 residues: CASSIGDPGQAGNTIYF. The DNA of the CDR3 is TGTGCCAGTAGTATCGGCGACCCGGGACAGGCTGGAAACACCATATATTTT.

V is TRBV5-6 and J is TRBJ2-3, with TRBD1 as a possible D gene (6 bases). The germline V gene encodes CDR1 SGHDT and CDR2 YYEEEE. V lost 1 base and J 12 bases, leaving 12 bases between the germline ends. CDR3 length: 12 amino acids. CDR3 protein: CASSLLGASQYF. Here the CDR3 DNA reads TGTGCCAGCAGCTTGTTGGGGGCCAGTCAGTATTTT.

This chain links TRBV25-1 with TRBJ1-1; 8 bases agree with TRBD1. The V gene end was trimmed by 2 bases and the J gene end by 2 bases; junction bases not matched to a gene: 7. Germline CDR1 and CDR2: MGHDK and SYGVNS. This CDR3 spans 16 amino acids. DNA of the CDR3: TGTGCCAGCAGTGAACCCGGGACAGGATTTAACACTGAAGCTTTCTTT. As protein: CASSEPGTGFNTEAFF.

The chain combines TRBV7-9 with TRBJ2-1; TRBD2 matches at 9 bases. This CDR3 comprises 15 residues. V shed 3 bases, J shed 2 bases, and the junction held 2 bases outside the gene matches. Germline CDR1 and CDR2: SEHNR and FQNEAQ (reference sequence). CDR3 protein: CASSFASGAYNEQFF. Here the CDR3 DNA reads TGTGCCAGCAGCTTCGCTAGCGGGGCCTACAATGAGCAGTTCTTC.

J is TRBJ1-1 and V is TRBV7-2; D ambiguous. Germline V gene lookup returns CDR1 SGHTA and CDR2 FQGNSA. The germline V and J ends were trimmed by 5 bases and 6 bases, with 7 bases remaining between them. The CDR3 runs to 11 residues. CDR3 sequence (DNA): TGTGCCAGCAGCCAAGCCCCTGAAGCTTTCTTT. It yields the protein CASSQAPEAFF.

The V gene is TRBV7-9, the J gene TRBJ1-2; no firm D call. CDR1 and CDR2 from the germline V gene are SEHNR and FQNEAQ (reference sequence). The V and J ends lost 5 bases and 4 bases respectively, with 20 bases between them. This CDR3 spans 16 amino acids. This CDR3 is CASSPLGPRGGYGYTF. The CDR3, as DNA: TGTGCCAGCAGCCCCCTAGGACCCCGGGGAGGCTATGGCTACACCTTC.